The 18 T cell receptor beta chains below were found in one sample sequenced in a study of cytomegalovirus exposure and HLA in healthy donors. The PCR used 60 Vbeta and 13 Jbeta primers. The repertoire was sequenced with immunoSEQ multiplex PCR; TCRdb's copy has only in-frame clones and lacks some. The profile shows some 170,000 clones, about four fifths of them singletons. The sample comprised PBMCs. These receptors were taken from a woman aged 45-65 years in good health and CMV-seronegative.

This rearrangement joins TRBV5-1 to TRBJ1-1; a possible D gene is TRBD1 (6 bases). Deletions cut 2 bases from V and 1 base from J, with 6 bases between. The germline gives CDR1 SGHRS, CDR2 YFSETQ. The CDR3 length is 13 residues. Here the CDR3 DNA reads TGCGCCAGCAGCTTACAGGGGAACACTGAAGCTTTCTTT. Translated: CASSLQGNTEAFF. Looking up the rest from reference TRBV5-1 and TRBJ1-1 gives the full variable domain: KAGVTQTPRYLIKTRGQQVTLSCSPISGHRSVSWYQQTPGQGLQFLFEYFSETQRNKGNFPGRFSGRQFSNSRSEMNVSTLELGDSALYLCASSLQGNTEAFFGQGTRLTVV.

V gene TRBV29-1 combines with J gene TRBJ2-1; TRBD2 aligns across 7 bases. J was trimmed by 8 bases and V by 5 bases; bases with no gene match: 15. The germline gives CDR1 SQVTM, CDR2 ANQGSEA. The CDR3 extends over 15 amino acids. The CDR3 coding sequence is TGCAGCGTTATCGGTGGGGGGAGGGCCGGGTATGAGCAGTTCTTC. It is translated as CSVIGGGRAGYEQFF.

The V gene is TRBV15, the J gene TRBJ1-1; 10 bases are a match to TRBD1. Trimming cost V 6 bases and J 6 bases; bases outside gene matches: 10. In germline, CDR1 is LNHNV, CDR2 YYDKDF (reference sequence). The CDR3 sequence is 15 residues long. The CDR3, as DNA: TGTGCCACCAGTGATAAGACAGGGGGCCCCCCTGAAGCTTTCTTT. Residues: CATSDKTGGPPEAFF.

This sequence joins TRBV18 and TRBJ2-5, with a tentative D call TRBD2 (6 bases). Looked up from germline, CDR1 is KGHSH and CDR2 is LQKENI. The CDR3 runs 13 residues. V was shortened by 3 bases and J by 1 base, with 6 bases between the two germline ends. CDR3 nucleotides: TGTGCCAGCTCACCGGGACTCCAAGAGACCCAGTACTTC. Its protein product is CASSPGLQETQYF.

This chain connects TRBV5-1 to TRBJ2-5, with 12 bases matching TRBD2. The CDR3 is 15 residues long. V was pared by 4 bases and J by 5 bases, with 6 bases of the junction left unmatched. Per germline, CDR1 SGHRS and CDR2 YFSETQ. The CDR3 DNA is TGCGCCAGCAGCCCTAGCGGGAGGGCCGAGGAGACCCAGTACTTC. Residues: CASSPSGRAEETQYF.

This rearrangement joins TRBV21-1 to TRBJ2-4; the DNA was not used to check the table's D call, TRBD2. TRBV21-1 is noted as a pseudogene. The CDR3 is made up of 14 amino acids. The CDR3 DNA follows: TGTGCCAGCAGCAGAGGAACGAGACTAAACATTCAGTACTTC. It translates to CASSRGTRLNIQYF.

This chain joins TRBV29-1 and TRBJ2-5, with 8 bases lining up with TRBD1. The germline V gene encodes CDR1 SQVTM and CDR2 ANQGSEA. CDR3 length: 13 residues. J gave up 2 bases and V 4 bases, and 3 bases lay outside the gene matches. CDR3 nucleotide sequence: TGCAGCGTTGGTACAGGGGGACAAGAGACCCAGTACTTC. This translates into CSVGTGGQETQYF.

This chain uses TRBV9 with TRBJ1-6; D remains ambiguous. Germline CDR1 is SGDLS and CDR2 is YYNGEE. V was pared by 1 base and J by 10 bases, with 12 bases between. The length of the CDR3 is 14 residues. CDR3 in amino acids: CASSVRWESSPLHF. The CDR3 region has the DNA TGTGCCAGCAGCGTAAGGTGGGAGAGCTCACCCCTCCACTTT. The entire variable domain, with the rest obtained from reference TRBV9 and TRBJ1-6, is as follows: DSGVTQTPKHLITATGQRVTLRCSPRSGDLSVYWYQQSLDQGLQFLIQYYNGEERAKGNILERFSAQQFPDLHSELNLSSLELGDSALYFCASSVRWESSPLHFGNGTRLTVT.

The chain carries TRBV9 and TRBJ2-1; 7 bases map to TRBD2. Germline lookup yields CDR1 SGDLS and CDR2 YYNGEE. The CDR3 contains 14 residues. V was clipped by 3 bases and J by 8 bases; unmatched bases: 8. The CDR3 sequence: CASSDMSGRDEQFF. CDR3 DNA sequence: TGTGCCAGCAGCGACATGTCAGGGAGGGATGAGCAGTTCTTC.

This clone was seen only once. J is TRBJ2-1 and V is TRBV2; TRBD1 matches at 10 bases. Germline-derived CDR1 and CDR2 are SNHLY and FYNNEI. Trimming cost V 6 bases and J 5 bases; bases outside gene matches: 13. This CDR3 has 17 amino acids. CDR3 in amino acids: CASSGSLPGQGNNEQFF. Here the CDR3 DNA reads TGTGCCAGCAGCGGTAGCCTACCGGGACAGGGGAACAATGAGCAGTTCTTC.

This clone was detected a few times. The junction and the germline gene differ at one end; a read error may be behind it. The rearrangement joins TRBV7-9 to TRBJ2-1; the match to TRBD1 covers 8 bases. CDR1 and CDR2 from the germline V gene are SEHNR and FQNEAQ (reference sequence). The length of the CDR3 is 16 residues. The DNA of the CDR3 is TGTTCCAGCAGCTACCGTCGGGACAGGTCCTACAATGAGCAGTTCTTC. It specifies CSSSYRRDRSYNEQFF. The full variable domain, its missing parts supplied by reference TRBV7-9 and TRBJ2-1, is DTGVSQNPRHKITKRGQNVTFRCDPISEHNRLYWYRQTLGQGPEFLTYFQNEAQLEKSRLLSDRFSAERPKGSFSTLEIQRTEQGDSAMYLCSSSYRRDRSYNEQFFGPGTRLTVL.

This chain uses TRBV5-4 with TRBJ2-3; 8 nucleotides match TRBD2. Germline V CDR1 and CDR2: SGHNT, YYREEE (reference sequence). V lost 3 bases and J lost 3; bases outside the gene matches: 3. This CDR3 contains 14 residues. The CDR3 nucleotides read TGTGCCAGCAGCTCGGGGGGGGCTACAGATACGCAGTATTTT. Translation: CASSSGGATDTQYF.

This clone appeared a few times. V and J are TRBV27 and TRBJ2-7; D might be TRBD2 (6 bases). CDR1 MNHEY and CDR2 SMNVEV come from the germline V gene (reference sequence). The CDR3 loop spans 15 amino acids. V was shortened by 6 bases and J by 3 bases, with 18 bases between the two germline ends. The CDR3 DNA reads TGTGCCAGCAGGTTGGGGGGACTGGGGGACTACGAGCAGTACTTC. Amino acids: CASRLGGLGDYEQYF.

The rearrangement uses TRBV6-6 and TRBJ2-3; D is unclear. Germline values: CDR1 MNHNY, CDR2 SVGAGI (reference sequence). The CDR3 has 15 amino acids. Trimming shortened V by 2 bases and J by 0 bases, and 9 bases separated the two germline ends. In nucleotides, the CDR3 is TGTGCCAGCAGTTACCAGTCACCCAGCACAGATACGCAGTATTTT. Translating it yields CASSYQSPSTDTQYF.

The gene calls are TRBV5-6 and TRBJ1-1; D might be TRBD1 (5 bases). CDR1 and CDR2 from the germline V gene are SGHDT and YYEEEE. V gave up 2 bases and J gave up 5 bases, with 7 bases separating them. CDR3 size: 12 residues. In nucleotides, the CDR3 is TGTGCCAGCAGCTTTGGGGGGACTGAAGCTTTCTTT. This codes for CASSFGGTEAFF.

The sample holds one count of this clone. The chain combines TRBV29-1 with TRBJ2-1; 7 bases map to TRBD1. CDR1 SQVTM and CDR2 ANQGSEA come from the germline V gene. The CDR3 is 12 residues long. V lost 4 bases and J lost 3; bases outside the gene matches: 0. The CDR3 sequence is CSVGQGYNEQFF. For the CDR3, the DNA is TGCAGCGTTGGACAGGGCTACAATGAGCAGTTCTTC.

This CDR3 reads CASSSDRSSYEQYF. CDR3 bases: TGCGCCAGCAGCTCGGACAGGAGCTCCTACGAGCAGTACTTC. J is TRBJ2-7 and V is TRBV5-1, with 7 positions matching TRBD1. V was clipped by 3 bases and J by 0 bases; unmatched bases: 3. Germline loops: CDR1 SGHRS, CDR2 YFSETQ. CDR3 length equals 14 residues.

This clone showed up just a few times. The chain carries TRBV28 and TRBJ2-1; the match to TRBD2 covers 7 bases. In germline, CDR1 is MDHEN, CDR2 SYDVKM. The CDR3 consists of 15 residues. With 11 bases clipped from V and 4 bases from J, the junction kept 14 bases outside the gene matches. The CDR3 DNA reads TGTGCCGGGGGGGAGTTCAAGCGGGGATACAATGAGCAGTTCTTC. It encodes CAGGEFKRGYNEQFF.